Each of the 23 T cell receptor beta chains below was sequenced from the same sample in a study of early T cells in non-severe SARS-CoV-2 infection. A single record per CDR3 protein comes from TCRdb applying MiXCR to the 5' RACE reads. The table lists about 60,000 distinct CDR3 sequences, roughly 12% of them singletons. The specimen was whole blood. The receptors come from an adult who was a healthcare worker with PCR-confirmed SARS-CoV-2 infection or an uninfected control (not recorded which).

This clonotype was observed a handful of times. The CDR3 nucleotides are TGTGCCAGCAGCTTAAACAGGGGAGATACGCAGTATTTT. Translating gives CASSLNRGDTQYF. This chain uses TRBV7-2 with TRBJ2-3; TRBD1 aligns across 7 bases. The CDR3 runs to 13 residues. The V segment lost 2 bases and the J segment 5 bases; nucleotides outside the gene matches: 1. Germline CDR1 is SGHTA and CDR2 is FQGNSA. The variable domain in full, completed from reference TRBV7-2 and TRBJ2-3, reads GAGVSQSPSNKVTEKGKDVELRCDPISGHTALYWYRQSLGQGLEFLIYFQGNSAPDKSGLPSDRFSAERTGGSVSTLTIQRTQQEDSAVYLCASSLNRGDTQYFGPGTRLTVL.

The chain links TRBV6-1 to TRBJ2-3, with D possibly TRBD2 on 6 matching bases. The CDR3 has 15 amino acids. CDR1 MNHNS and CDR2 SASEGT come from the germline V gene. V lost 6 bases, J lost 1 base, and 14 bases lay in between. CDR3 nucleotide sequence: TGTGCCAGCAGCCCCGGGAGCCACCGCACAGATACGCAGTATTTT. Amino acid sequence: CASSPGSHRTDTQYF.

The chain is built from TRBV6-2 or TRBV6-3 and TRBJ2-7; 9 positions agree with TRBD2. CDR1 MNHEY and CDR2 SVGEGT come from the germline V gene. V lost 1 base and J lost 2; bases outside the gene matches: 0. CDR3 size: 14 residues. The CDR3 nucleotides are TGTGCCAGCAGTTACTTAGCGGGAGCCTACGAGCAGTACTTC. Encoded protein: CASSYLAGAYEQYF.

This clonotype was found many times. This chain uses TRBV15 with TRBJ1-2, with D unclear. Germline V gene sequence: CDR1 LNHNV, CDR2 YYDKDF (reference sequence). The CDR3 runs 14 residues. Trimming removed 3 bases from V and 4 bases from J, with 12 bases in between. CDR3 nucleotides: TGTGCCACCAGCAGCCCAAGAACGGGCTATGGCTACACCTTC. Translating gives CATSSPRTGYGYTF.

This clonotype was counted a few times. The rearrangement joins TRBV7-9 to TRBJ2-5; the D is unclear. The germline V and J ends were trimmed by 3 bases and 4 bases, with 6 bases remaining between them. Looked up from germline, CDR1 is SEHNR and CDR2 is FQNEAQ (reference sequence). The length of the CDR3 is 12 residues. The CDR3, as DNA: TGTGCCAGCAGCTTTACCCCAGAGACCCAGTACTTC. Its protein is CASSFTPETQYF.

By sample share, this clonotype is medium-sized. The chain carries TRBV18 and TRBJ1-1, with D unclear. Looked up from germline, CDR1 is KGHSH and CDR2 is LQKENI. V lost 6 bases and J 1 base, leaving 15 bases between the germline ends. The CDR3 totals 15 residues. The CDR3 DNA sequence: TGTGCCAGCTCGCCCAACGGACGGAGGAACACTGAAGCTTTCTTT. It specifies CASSPNGRRNTEAFF.

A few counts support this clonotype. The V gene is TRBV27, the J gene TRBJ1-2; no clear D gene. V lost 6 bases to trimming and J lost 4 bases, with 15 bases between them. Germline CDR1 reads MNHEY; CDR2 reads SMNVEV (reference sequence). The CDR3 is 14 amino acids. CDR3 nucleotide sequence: TGTGCCAGCAGCCCTCTTTTGGGGAGCTATGGCTACACCTTC. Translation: CASSPLLGSYGYTF.

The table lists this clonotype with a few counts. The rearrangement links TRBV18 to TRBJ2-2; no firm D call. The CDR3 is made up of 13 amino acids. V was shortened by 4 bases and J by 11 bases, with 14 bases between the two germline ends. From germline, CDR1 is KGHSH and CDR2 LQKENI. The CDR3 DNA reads TGTGCCAGCTCACAGCAATTTAAGAGCGAGCTGTTTTTT. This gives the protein CASSQQFKSELFF.

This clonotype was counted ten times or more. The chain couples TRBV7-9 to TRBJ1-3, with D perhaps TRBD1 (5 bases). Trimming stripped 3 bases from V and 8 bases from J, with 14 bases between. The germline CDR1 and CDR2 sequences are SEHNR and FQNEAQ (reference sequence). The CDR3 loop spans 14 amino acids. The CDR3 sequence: CASSFDRRGHTIYF. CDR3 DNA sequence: TGTGCCAGCAGCTTCGACAGAAGGGGACACACCATATATTTT.

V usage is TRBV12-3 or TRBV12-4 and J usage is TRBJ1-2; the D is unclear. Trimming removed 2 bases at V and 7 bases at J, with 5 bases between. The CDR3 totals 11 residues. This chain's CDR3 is CASSLQAGYTF. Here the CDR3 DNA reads TGTGCCAGCAGTTTACAGGCTGGCTACACCTTC.

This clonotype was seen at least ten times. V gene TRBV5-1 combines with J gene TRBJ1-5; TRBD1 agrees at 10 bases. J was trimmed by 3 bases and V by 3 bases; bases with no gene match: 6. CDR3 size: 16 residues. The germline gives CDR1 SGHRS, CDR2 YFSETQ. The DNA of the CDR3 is TGCGCCAGCAGCTCCGGACAGGGGGATATCAATCAGCCCCAGCATTTT. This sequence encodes CASSSGQGDINQPQHF.

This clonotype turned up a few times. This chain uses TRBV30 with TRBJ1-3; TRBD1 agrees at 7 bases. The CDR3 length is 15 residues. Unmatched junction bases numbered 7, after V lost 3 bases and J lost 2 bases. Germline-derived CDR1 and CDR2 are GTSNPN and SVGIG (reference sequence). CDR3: CAWRPAGTAGNTIYF. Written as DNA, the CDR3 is TGTGCCTGGAGGCCAGCCGGGACAGCTGGAAACACCATATATTTT.

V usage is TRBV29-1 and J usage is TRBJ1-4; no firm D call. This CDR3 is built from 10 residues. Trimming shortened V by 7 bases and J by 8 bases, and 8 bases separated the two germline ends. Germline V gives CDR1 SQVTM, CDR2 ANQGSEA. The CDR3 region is CSALREKLFF. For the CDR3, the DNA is TGCAGCGCCCTGAGGGAAAAACTGTTTTTT.

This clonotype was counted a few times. CDR3: CASRDRPGTNQETQYF. The CDR3 region has the DNA TGCGCCAGCAGAGATCGACCCGGGACAAATCAAGAGACCCAGTACTTC. The rearrangement links TRBV5-1 to TRBJ2-5; a possible D gene is TRBD1 (6 bases). Germline loops: CDR1 SGHRS, CDR2 YFSETQ. The CDR3 is 16 residues long. V gave up 5 bases and J gave up 2 bases, with 19 bases separating them.

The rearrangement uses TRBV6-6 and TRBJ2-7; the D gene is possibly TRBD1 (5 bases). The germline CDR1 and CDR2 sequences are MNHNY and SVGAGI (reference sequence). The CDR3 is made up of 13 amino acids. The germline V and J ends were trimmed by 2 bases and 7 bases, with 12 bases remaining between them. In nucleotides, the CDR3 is TGTGCCAGCAGTTACCCCAGGGATGGGGAGCAGTACTTC. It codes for CASSYPRDGEQYF.

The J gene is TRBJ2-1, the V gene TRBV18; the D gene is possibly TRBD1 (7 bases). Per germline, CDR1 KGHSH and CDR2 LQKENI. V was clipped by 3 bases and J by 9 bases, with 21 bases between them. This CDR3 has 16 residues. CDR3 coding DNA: TGTGCCAGCTCACCCCTGGCGCAGGGGGGCTCGCTTGAGCAGTTCTTC. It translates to CASSPLAQGGSLEQFF.

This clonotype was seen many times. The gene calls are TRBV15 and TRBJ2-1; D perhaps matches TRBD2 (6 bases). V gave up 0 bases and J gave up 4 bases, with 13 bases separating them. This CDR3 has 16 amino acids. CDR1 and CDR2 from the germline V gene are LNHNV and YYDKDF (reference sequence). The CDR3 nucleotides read TGTGCCACCAGCAGAGATAGGGCGGGGACGTACAATGAGCAGTTCTTC. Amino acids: CATSRDRAGTYNEQFF.

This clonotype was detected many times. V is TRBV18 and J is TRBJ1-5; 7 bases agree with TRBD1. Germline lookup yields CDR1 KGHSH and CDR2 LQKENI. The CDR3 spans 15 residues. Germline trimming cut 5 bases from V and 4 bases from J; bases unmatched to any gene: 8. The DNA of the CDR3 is TGTGCCAGCTCAGTATCCGGGACAGTAAATCAGCCCCAGCATTTT. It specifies CASSVSGTVNQPQHF.

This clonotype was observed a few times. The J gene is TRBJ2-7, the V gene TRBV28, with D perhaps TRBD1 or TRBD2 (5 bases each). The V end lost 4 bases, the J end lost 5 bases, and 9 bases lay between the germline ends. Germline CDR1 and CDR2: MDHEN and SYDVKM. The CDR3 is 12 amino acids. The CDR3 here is CASSSGSHEQYF. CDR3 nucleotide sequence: TGTGCCAGCAGTTCAGGGAGCCACGAGCAGTACTTC.

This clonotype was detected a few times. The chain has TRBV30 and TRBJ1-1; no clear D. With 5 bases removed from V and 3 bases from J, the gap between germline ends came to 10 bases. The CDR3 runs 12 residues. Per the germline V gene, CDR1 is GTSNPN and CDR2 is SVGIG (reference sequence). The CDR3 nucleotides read TGTGCCTGGGTGGGCATGTACACTGAAGCTTTCTTT. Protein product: CAWVGMYTEAFF. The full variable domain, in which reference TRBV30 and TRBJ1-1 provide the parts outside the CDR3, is SQTIHQWPATLVQPVGSPLSLECTVEGTSNPNLYWYRQAAGRGLQLLFYSVGIGQISSEVPQNLSASRPQDRQFILSSKKLLLSDSGFYLCAWVGMYTEAFFGQGTRLTVV.

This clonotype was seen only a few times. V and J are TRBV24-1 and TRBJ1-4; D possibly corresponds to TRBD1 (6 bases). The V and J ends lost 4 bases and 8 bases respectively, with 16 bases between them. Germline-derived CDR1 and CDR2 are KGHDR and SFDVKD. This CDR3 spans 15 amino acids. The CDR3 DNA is TGTGCCACCAGTGACTCACTCGGGACACCGGAAAAACTGTTTTTT. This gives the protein CATSDSLGTPEKLFF.

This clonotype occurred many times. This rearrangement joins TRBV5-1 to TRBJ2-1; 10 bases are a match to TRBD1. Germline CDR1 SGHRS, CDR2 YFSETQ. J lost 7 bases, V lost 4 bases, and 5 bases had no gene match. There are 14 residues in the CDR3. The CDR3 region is CASSPGQGENEQFF. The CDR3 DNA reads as TGCGCCAGCAGCCCTGGACAGGGGGAGAATGAGCAGTTCTTC.

CDR3 sequence: CASKRTGSQDTQYF. In nucleotides, the CDR3 is TGTGCCAGCAAACGGACGGGTTCTCAAGATACGCAGTATTTT. The chain recombines TRBV6-5 with TRBJ2-3; D unclear. The CDR3 is 14 residues long. Trimming pared 7 bases from V and 5 bases from J, leaving 16 bases between. CDR1 MNHEY and CDR2 SVGAGI come from the germline V gene.